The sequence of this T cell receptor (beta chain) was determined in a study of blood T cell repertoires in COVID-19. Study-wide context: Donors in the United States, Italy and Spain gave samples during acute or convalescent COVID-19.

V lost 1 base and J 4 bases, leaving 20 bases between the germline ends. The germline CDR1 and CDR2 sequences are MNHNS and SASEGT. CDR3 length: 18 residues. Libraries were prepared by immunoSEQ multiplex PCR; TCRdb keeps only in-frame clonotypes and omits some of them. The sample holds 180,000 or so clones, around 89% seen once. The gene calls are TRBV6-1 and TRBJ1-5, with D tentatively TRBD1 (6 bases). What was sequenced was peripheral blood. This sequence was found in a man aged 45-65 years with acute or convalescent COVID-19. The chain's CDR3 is CASSEVPVGRGTNQPQHF. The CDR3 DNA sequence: TGTGCCAGCAGTGAAGTCCCGGTGGGCAGGGGTACAAATCAGCCCCAGCATTTT.